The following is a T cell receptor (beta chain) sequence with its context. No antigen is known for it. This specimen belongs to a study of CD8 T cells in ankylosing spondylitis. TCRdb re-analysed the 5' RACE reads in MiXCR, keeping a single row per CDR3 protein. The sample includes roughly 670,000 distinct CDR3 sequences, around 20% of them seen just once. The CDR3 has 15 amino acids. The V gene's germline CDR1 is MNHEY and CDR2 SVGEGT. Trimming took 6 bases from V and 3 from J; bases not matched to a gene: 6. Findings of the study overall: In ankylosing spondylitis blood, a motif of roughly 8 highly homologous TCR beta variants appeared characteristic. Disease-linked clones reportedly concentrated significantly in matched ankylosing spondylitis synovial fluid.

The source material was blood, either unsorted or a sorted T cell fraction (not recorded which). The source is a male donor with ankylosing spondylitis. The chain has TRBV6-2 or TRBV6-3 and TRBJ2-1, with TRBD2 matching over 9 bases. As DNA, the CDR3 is TGTGCCAGCAGCCGTAGCGGGAGTCTCTACAATGAGCAGTTCTTC. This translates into CASSRSGSLYNEQFF.